Listed below are T cell receptor beta chains from one sample, sequenced in a study of shared clonotypes between healthy human individuals. Repertoires were generated with immunoSEQ multiplex PCR, while TCRdb's copy carries only in-frame clones and drops some. The profile covers approximately 1.5 million clones, with 95% to 99% appearing a single time and roughly 0.45% taken by the ten largest. Sequencing input: naive CD4+ T cells sorted from blood. The receptors shown here come from a man aged 30 to 39 in good health. The CDR3 runs from the conserved cysteine through the conserved F or W. The D gene is left open where the match is weak. Clone size, where shown, is once, few, many, or a class for clones that have expanded.

j_call	clone_size	v_call	d_call	cdr3_nt	cdr3_aa
TRBJ1-2	.	TRBV19	.	TGTGCCAGTAGCCTGGGAGCAGGAGGCTACACCTTC	CASSLGAGGYTF
TRBJ1-5	.	TRBV6-5	.	TGTGCCAGCAGGACGGGCGGCGAGGAATCTCAGCCCCAGCATTTT	CASRTGGEESQPQHF
TRBJ2-6	.	TRBV28	.	TGTGCCAGCAGTTCCCAGTCTGGGGCCAACGTCCTGACTTTC	CASSSQSGANVLTF
TRBJ2-1	.	TRBV19	.	TGTGCCAGTAGTACTAGCGTCTCGTACAATGAGCAGTTCTTC	CASSTSVSYNEQFF
TRBJ2-3	.	TRBV9	.	TGTGCCAGCAGCGTAGAAGGGAGACTGGGCACAGATACGCAGTATTTT	CASSVEGRLGTDTQYF
TRBJ2-2	.	TRBV9	.	TGTGCCAGCAGCGTAGCAACTAGTGGGGGGGAGCTGTTTTTT	CASSVATSGGELFF
TRBJ2-1	.	TRBV18	.	TGTGCCAGCTCACCACCTAGCAGCTACAATGAGCAGTTCTTC	CASSPPSSYNEQFF
TRBJ2-7	.	TRBV9	.	TGTGCCAGCAGCGTACGGGGAACCCCCTACGAGCAGTACTTC	CASSVRGTPYEQYF
TRBJ2-1	.	TRBV29-1	.	TGCAGCGCTGCGGGCCCGAGGGATGAGCAGTTCTTC	CSAAGPRDEQFF
TRBJ2-1	.	TRBV27	.	TGTGCCAGCACCAAACAGGGTGAAAATGAGCAGTTCTTC	CASTKQGENEQFF
TRBJ2-1	.	TRBV28	TRBD2	TGTGCCAGCAGTACCCTGGGCGGGAGGAGCAATGAGCAGTTCTTC	CASSTLGGRSNEQFF
TRBJ2-7	.	TRBV7-9	.	TGTGCCAGCAGCCCGGCCGGGACACCAAAGTCCTACGAGCAGTACTTC	CASSPAGTPKSYEQYF
TRBJ2-3	once	TRBV5-1	TRBD2	TGCGCCAGCAGCTTGGCGGGAGGCCGGGGGGATACGCAGTATTTT	CASSLAGGRGDTQYF
TRBJ1-4	.	TRBV7-9	.	TGTGCCAGCGGGAAGACTTATGAAAAACTGTTTTTT	CASGKTYEKLFF
TRBJ2-3	.	TRBV5-1	.	TGCGCCAGCAATAATGGACCCAAACACGGCCCGACAGATACGCAGTATTTT	CASNNGPKHGPTDTQYF
TRBJ2-7	.	TRBV19	TRBD2	TGTGCCAGTAGTATATCGTCGGGGGGACTAGCGTCCTACGAGCAGTACTTC	CASSISSGGLASYEQYF
TRBJ2-3	.	TRBV9	.	TGTGCCAGCAGCGGCTCAGGTTCGCTGGGGGATACGCAGTATTTT	CASSGSGSLGDTQYF
TRBJ2-7	.	TRBV28	.	TGTGCCAGCAGTTTGGCCTTGGGGAACTACGAGCAGTACTTC	CASSLALGNYEQYF